The sequence of this T cell receptor (beta chain) was determined in a study of post-analysis software for immune sequencing data. Germline V CDR1 and CDR2: DFQATT, SNEGSKA (reference sequence). CDR3 length equals 15 residues. V was shortened by 6 bases and J by 2 bases, with 20 bases between the two germline ends. With respect to this clonotype: The antigen remains unidentified.

Broader study findings: With TRBV5-6, TRBV5-1 and TRBV20-1 included, 5 or 6 TRBV segments were more frequent in patients than in controls.

TCR beta libraries were prepared from cDNA with unique molecular identifiers. Via MiXCR, TCRdb re-called the PCR reads, giving one row per CDR3 protein. Of about half a million distinct CDR3 sequences in the sample, around 31% were seen once. The source material was blood. The receptor comes from a girl between 2 and 17 years old with multiple sclerosis. The rearrangement links TRBV20-1 to TRBJ2-7; TRBD1 might be the D (6 bases). The CDR3 protein is CSAHTPGQIPYEQYF. DNA of the CDR3: TGCAGTGCCCACACGCCGGGACAAATCCCCTACGAGCAGTACTTC.